Listed below are T cell receptor beta chains from one sample, sequenced in a study of human T cells and chemical hapten exposure. TCRdb processed the RACE reads anew with MiXCR; each CDR3 protein has one entry. The data show 50,000 to 80,000 distinct CDR3 sequences, about 10% seen once. The sample in question was whole blood, obtained in connection with sensitization to the hapten diphenylcyclopropenone (DPC). Source of these receptors: a woman aged 25 to 39 with alopecia areata. Some clones in this sample may be carry-over from other donors' samples. Both conserved end residues are part of each CDR3. Each record gives: D gene, clone size, J gene, V gene, CDR3 protein, CDR3 DNA. A D gene is named only where the DNA matches it firmly. Size is stated for part of the rows, as once, few or many counts, or as a class when the clone is expanded.

D: TRBD2; size: NA; J: TRBJ2-5; V: TRBV6-5; CDR3: CASSRSWTSSETQYF; DNA: TGTGCCAGCAGTCGCTCTTGGACTAGCTCGGAGACCCAGTACTTC
D: NA; size: NA; J: TRBJ2-3; V: TRBV7-6; CDR3: CASSLFPGSADTQYF; DNA: TGTGCCAGCAGCTTATTCCCAGGGTCGGCAGATACGCAGTATTTT
D: TRBD1; size: few; J: TRBJ2-3; V: TRBV29-1; CDR3: CSVERTTGISDTQYF; DNA: TGCAGCGTTGAGCGGACGACAGGGATCTCAGATACGCAGTATTTT
D: NA; size: NA; J: TRBJ1-3; V: TRBV15; CDR3: CATSRDSGTGNTIYF; DNA: TGTGCCACCAGCAGAGATTCGGGGACTGGAAACACCATATATTTT
D: NA; size: NA; J: TRBJ1-1; V: TRBV29-1; CDR3: CSVEDRGPKAFF; DNA: TGCAGCGTTGAAGACCGCGGGCCTAAAGCTTTCTTT
D: NA; size: NA; J: TRBJ1-2; V: TRBV5-4; CDR3: CASSPRQEKGYTF; DNA: TGTGCCAGCAGCCCCCGACAGGAAAAGGGCTACACCTTC
D: NA; size: many; J: TRBJ1-2; V: TRBV6-6; CDR3: CASSYSSGRRNGYTF; DNA: TGTGCCAGCAGTTACTCGAGCGGAAGGCGGAATGGCTACACCTTC
D: TRBD1; size: few; J: TRBJ2-1; V: TRBV5-4; CDR3: CASSLYRGSYNEQFF; DNA: TGTGCCAGCAGCTTATACAGGGGGTCATACAATGAGCAGTTCTTC
D: TRBD1; size: many; J: TRBJ1-2; V: TRBV5-1; CDR3: CASSVGQGYGYTF; DNA: TGCGCCAGCTCCGTAGGACAGGGCTATGGCTACACCTTC
D: NA; size: NA; J: TRBJ2-1; V: TRBV7-6; CDR3: CASSLVVGGEQFF; DNA: TGTGCCAGCAGCTTAGTCGTTGGGGGTGAGCAGTTCTTC
D: TRBD2; size: NA; J: TRBJ2-1; V: TRBV7-9; CDR3: CASSLLGTSRVNEQFF; DNA: TGTGCCAGCAGCCTGCTGGGGACTAGCAGGGTAAATGAGCAGTTCTTC
D: TRBD2; size: many; J: TRBJ2-2; V: TRBV7-6; CDR3: CASSPRAGTTNTGELFF; DNA: TGTGCCAGCAGCCCCCGAGCCGGGACTACGAACACCGGGGAGCTGTTTTTT
D: NA; size: few; J: TRBJ2-1; V: TRBV7-3; CDR3: CASSSVGGEQFF; DNA: TGTGCCAGCAGCTCGGTGGGAGGTGAGCAGTTCTTC
D: TRBD2; size: many; J: TRBJ2-7; V: TRBV6-6; CDR3: CASSYGGLAGDEQYF; DNA: TGTGCCAGCAGTTACGGGGGACTAGCGGGAGACGAGCAGTACTTC
D: NA; size: many; J: TRBJ2-1; V: TRBV28; CDR3: CASSTVVDEQFF; DNA: TGTGCCAGCAGTACGGTGGTCGATGAGCAGTTCTTC
D: TRBD2; size: many; J: TRBJ2-5; V: TRBV4-2; CDR3: CASSHSSPTSGRALETQYF; DNA: TGTGCCAGCAGCCACTCATCGCCTACTAGCGGGAGGGCCTTGGAGACCCAGTACTTC
D: NA; size: many; J: TRBJ2-1; V: TRBV7-9; CDR3: CASSLAGTNNEQFF; DNA: TGTGCCAGCAGCTTAGCGGGGACGAACAATGAGCAGTTCTTC
D: NA; size: NA; J: TRBJ1-1; V: TRBV18; CDR3: CASSPPPRRDTEAFF; DNA: TGTGCCAGCTCACCACCACCTCGTAGGGACACTGAAGCTTTCTTT
D: NA; size: NA; J: TRBJ1-5; V: TRBV18; CDR3: CASSPQGGNQPQHF; DNA: TGTGCCAGCTCACCACAGGGAGGCAATCAGCCCCAGCATTTT
D: NA; size: many; J: TRBJ2-1; V: TRBV20-1; CDR3: CSASLGVVEQFF; DNA: TGCAGTGCTAGTCTGGGAGTAGTTGAGCAGTTCTTC
D: NA; size: NA; J: TRBJ1-2; V: TRBV9; CDR3: CASSVEDRSYGYTF; DNA: TGTGCCAGCAGCGTAGAGGACCGCTCCTATGGCTACACCTTC
D: NA; size: many; J: TRBJ2-2; V: TRBV7-9; CDR3: CASSLSVRQGHGPGELFF; DNA: TGTGCCAGCAGCTTAAGTGTCCGACAAGGACACGGTCCCGGGGAGCTGTTTTTT
D: NA; size: many; J: TRBJ2-5; V: TRBV11-2; CDR3: CASSRGQAEIQETQYF; DNA: TGTGCCAGCAGCCGAGGACAAGCCGAAATACAAGAGACCCAGTACTTC
D: TRBD2; size: NA; J: TRBJ2-1; V: TRBV5-1; CDR3: CASSLPPGTNNEQFF; DNA: TGCGCCAGCAGCTTGCCCCCCGGGACTAACAATGAGCAGTTCTTC
D: TRBD1; size: many; J: TRBJ2-3; V: TRBV9; CDR3: CASSVGVQGASDTQYF; DNA: TGTGCCAGCAGCGTCGGAGTTCAGGGGGCGTCAGATACGCAGTATTTT
D: NA; size: many; J: TRBJ1-6; V: TRBV18; CDR3: CASSPPGTYNSPLHF; DNA: TGTGCCAGCTCACCCCCAGGGACGTATAATTCACCCCTCCACTTT
D: NA; size: few; J: TRBJ2-3; V: TRBV7-3; CDR3: CASSLNPTSTDTQYF; DNA: TGTGCCAGCAGCTTAAATCCCACTAGCACAGATACGCAGTATTTT
D: NA; size: many; J: TRBJ2-7; V: TRBV6-5; CDR3: CASSYGGSYEQYF; DNA: TGTGCCAGCAGTTACGGGGGCTCCTACGAGCAGTACTTC
D: TRBD1; size: many; J: TRBJ1-6; V: TRBV7-9; CDR3: CAGGTATNNSPLHF; DNA: TGTGCCGGAGGGACAGCGACGAATAATTCACCCCTCCACTTT
D: NA; size: many; J: TRBJ2-6; V: TRBV2; CDR3: CASSEGAGANVLTF; DNA: TGTGCCAGCAGTGAAGGTGCCGGGGCCAACGTCCTGACTTTC
D: TRBD1; size: many; J: TRBJ2-1; V: TRBV10-3; CDR3: CATDARDRGNEQFF; DNA: TGTGCCACGGATGCCCGGGACAGGGGCAATGAGCAGTTCTTC
D: TRBD2; size: NA; J: TRBJ2-3; V: TRBV20-1; CDR3: CSARSGTSTDTQYF; DNA: TGCAGTGCTAGGAGCGGGACTAGCACAGATACGCAGTATTTT
D: TRBD1; size: NA; J: TRBJ2-2; V: TRBV9; CDR3: CASSVGGTGDTGELFF; DNA: TGTGCCAGCAGCGTAGGGGGGACAGGCGACACCGGGGAGCTGTTTTTT
D: NA; size: few; J: TRBJ2-3; V: TRBV28; CDR3: CASRDRGTQYF; DNA: TGTGCCAGCAGAGACAGAGGTACGCAGTATTTT
D: TRBD2; size: many; J: TRBJ2-1; V: TRBV29-1; CDR3: CSVERTSGKNEQFF; DNA: TGCAGCGTTGAACGGACTAGCGGGAAGAATGAGCAGTTCTTC
D: NA; size: NA; J: TRBJ1-5; V: TRBV18; CDR3: CASSTDSNNQPQHF; DNA: TGTGCCAGCTCAACTGACAGTAACAATCAGCCCCAGCATTTT
D: TRBD1; size: few; J: TRBJ2-3; V: TRBV6-6; CDR3: CASSYSGQGTDTQYF; DNA: TGTGCCAGCAGTTACTCGGGACAGGGCACAGATACGCAGTATTTT
D: TRBD2; size: NA; J: TRBJ2-1; V: TRBV11-2; CDR3: CASSPRGLAGGLSYNEQFF; DNA: TGTGCCAGCAGCCCCCGGGGACTAGCGGGGGGCCTCTCCTACAATGAGCAGTTCTTC
D: TRBD1; size: many; J: TRBJ2-7; V: TRBV6-1; CDR3: CASTRDRGSSEQYF; DNA: TGTGCCAGCACGCGGGACAGGGGGTCATCCGAGCAGTACTTC
D: NA; size: NA; J: TRBJ2-7; V: TRBV28; CDR3: CAGSLLLGHEQYF; DNA: TGTGCCGGCAGTTTATTACTGGGCCACGAGCAGTACTTC
D: NA; size: NA; J: TRBJ2-3; V: TRBV7-2; CDR3: CASSLGSTTKSQYF; DNA: TGTGCCAGCAGCCTGGGGTCCACAACCAAATCGCAGTATTTT
D: NA; size: many; J: TRBJ2-2; V: TRBV7-6; CDR3: CASLAERSNTGELFF; DNA: TGTGCCAGCTTAGCGGAGCGATCGAACACCGGGGAGCTGTTTTTT
D: TRBD1; size: few; J: TRBJ1-2; V: TRBV3-1; CDR3: CASSQPDRVYGYTF; DNA: TGTGCCAGCAGCCAACCGGACAGGGTCTATGGCTACACCTTC
D: NA; size: NA; J: TRBJ2-7; V: TRBV9; CDR3: CASSSQVDGGIGQYF; DNA: TGTGCCAGCAGCTCGCAAGTCGATGGAGGGATAGGGCAGTACTTC